Shown below are 9 T cell receptor beta chains from a single sample sequenced in a study of T cell repertoires in aging, cancer and after chemotherapy. Amplification of TCR beta used genomic DNA extracted from peripheral blood. TRB rearrangements spanning V, D and J were amplified using mixed TRB-A/B primers. TCRdb passed the multiplex PCR reads through MiXCR, listing each CDR3 protein once. The sample lists 2,000 to 2,500 distinct CDR3 sequences, under 30% occurring once. The sample was blood. Receptors were obtained from a human donor with a solid tumor.

The chain carries TRBV27 and TRBJ2-5; the match to TRBD2 covers 8 bases. The CDR3 consists of 16 residues. J lost 5 bases, V lost 2 bases, and 10 bases had no gene match. Germline V gene lookup returns CDR1 MNHEY and CDR2 SMNVEV (reference sequence). CDR3 sequence: CASSLSRGRPGETQYF. Here the CDR3 DNA reads TGTGCCAGCAGTTTAAGTCGCGGGAGGCCCGGGGAGACCCAGTACTTC.

The V call is TRBV19, the J call TRBJ1-6; no firm D call. The CDR3 is made up of 15 amino acids. The ends were cut back, 3 bases at V and 5 bases at J, with 11 bases in the middle. Germline assignment: CDR1 LNHDA and CDR2 SQIVND (reference sequence). The CDR3 DNA reads TGTGCCAGTAGTATCTGGGGTCTTGATAATTCACCCCTCCACTTT. Translating gives CASSIWGLDNSPLHF.

The rearrangement uses TRBV9 and TRBJ2-5, with D maybe TRBD2 (5 bases). The CDR3 is 14 amino acids. Germline-derived CDR1 and CDR2 are SGDLS and YYNGEE. V was pared by 0 bases and J by 3 bases, with 9 bases between. CDR3 region: CASSVEGVEETQYF. CDR3 bases: TGTGCCAGCAGCGTAGAGGGAGTCGAAGAGACCCAGTACTTC.

V gene TRBV19 combines with J gene TRBJ1-2; no clear D. The V and J ends lost 0 bases and 7 bases respectively, with 9 bases between them. CDR1 and CDR2 from the germline V gene are LNHDA and SQIVND (reference sequence). CDR3 size: 13 residues. The CDR3 spells CASSIDGGSGYTF. CDR3 bases: TGTGCCAGTAGTATAGATGGTGGGAGTGGCTACACCTTC.

The rearrangement joins TRBV27 to TRBJ2-3, with 8 bases aligning to TRBD1. The CDR3 extends over 14 amino acids. V gave up 8 bases and J gave up 2 bases; unmatched junction bases: 6. Germline CDR1 reads MNHEY; CDR2 reads SMNVEV (reference sequence). The DNA of the CDR3 is TGTGCCAGCGCCCGGGACAGGAACACAGATACGCAGTATTTT. Translation: CASARDRNTDTQYF.

This clonotype was recorded a few times. J is TRBJ2-3 and V is TRBV6-4; 10 positions match TRBD2. CDR1 is MRHNA and CDR2 is SNTAGT in the germline V gene. The V gene end was trimmed by 5 bases and the J gene end by 1 base; junction bases not matched to a gene: 12. This CDR3 is 18 amino acids long. CDR3 loop: CASSKSGTSVEGTDTQYF. In nucleotides, the CDR3 is TGTGCCAGCAGTAAATCCGGGACTAGCGTTGAGGGCACAGATACGCAGTATTTT.

This clonotype turned up a few times. The genes are TRBV18 and TRBJ2-7; D could derive from TRBD1 or TRBD2 (5 bases each). This CDR3 has 16 amino acids. Trimming stripped 4 bases from V and 1 base from J, with 17 bases between. Germline V gene lookup returns CDR1 KGHSH and CDR2 LQKENI. DNA of the CDR3: TGTGCCAGCTCACGCGGAGAGGGGCGCGGGTCCTACGAGCAGTACTTC. Translating gives CASSRGEGRGSYEQYF. Together with reference TRBV18 and TRBJ2-7, the CDR3 gives the full variable domain: NAGVMQNPRHLVRRRGQEARLRCSPMKGHSHVYWYRQLPEEGLKFMVYLQKENIIDESGMPKERFSAEFPKEGPSILRIQQVVRGDSAAYFCASSRGEGRGSYEQYFGPGTRLTVT.

This clonotype was seen a handful of times. The genes are TRBV20-1 and TRBJ2-3; possibly TRBD2 for D (7 bases). V was pared by 3 bases and J by 6 bases, with 16 bases between. The germline V gene encodes CDR1 DFQATT and CDR2 SNEGSKA (reference sequence). This CDR3 contains 14 residues. CDR3 DNA sequence: TGCAGTGCTAGTTCGGGGGGCGGGTGGGATACGCAGTATTTT. Its protein product is CSASSGGGWDTQYF.

This clonotype showed up just a few times. The chain employs TRBV6-5 and TRBJ1-6, with no clear D. V gave up 6 bases and J gave up 10 bases, with 16 bases separating them. The CDR3 has 14 residues. Germline loops: CDR1 MNHEY, CDR2 SVGAGI. The CDR3 sequence is CASRDPGLRSPLHF. CDR3 DNA: TGTGCCAGCAGGGACCCGGGGTTACGCTCACCCCTCCACTTT.